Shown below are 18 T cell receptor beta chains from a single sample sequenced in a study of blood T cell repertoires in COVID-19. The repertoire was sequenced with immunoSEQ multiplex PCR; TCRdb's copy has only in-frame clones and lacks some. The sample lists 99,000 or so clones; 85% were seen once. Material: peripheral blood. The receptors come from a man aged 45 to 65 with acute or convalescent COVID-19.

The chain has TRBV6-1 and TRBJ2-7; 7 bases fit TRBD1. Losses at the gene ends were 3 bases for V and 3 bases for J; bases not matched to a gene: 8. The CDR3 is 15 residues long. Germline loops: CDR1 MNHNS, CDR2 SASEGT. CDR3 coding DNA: TGTGCCAGCAGTGAGGGGACAGTCGGAGGCTACGAGCAGTACTTC. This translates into CASSEGTVGGYEQYF.

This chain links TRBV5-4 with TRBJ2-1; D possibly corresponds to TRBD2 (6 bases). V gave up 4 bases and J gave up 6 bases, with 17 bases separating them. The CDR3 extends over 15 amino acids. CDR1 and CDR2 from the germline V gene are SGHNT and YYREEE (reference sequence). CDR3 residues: CASSPGRGASNEQFF. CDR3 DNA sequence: TGTGCCAGCAGCCCGGGGCGGGGAGCCTCCAATGAGCAGTTCTTC.

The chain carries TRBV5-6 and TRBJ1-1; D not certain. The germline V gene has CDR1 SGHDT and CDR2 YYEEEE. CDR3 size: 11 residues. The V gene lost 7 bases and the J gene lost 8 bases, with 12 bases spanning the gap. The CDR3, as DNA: TGTGCCAGCCGGTCTCGGAGCGAAGCTTTCTTT. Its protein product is CASRSRSEAFF.

The CDR3 bases are TGTGCCAGCAGCGGACAGGGCCAGGAGTCAAAACTGTTTTTT. Residues: CASSGQGQESKLFF. This chain links TRBV9 with TRBJ1-4, with TRBD1 identical over 7 bases. V dropped 3 bases and J dropped 10; count of bases not matched to a gene: 9. Looked up from germline, CDR1 is SGDLS and CDR2 is YYNGEE. This CDR3 has 14 amino acids. The complete variable domain, with remaining parts taken from reference TRBV9 and TRBJ1-4, reads DSGVTQTPKHLITATGQRVTLRCSPRSGDLSVYWYQQSLDQGLQFLIQYYNGEERAKGNILERFSAQQFPDLHSELNLSSLELGDSALYFCASSGQGQESKLFFGSGTQLSVL.

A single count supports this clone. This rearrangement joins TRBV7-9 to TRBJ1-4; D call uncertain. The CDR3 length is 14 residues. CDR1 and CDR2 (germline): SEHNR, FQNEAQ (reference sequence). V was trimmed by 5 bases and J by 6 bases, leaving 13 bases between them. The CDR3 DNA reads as TGTGCCAGCAGCCCAGGAGAGGAGGATGAAAAACTGTTTTTT. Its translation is CASSPGEEDEKLFF. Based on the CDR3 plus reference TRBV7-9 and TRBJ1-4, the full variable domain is DTGVSQNPRHKITKRGQNVTFRCDPISEHNRLYWYRQTLGQGPEFLTYFQNEAQLEKSRLLSDRFSAERPKGSFSTLEIQRTEQGDSAMYLCASSPGEEDEKLFFGSGTQLSVL.

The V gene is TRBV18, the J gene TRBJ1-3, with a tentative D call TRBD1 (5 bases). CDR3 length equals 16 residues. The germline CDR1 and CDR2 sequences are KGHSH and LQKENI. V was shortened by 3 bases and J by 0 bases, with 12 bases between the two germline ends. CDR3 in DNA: TGTGCCAGCTCACCCGACAGCGCGTCCTCTGGAAACACCATATATTTT. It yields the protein CASSPDSASSGNTIYF.

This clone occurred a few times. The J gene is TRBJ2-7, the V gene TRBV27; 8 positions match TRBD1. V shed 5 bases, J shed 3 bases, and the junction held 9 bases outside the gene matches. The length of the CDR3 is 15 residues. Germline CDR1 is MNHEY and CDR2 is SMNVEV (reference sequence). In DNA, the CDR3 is TGTGCCAGCAGTAACACACTCAGGGGGCTCTACGAGCAGTACTTC. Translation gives CASSNTLRGLYEQYF.

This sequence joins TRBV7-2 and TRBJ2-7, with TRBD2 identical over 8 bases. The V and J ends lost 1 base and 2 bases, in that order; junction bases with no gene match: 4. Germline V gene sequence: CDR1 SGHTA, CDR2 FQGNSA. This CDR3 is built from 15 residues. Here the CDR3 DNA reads TGTGCCAGCAGCTTAGGTCCAGCGGGAGCCTACGAGCAGTACTTC. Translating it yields CASSLGPAGAYEQYF.

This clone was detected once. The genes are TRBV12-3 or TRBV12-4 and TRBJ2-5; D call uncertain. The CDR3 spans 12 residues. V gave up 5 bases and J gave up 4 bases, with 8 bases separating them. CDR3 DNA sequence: TGTGCCAGCAGTAAGTGGAGAGAGACCCAGTACTTC. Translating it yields CASSKWRETQYF.

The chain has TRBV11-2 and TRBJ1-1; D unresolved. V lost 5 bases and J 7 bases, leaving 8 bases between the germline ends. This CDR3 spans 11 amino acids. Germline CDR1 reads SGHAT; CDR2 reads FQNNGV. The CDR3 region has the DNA TGTGCCAGCAGCCAAGTACATGAAGCTTTCTTT. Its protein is CASSQVHEAFF. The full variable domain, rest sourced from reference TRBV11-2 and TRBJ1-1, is EAGVAQSPRYKIIEKRQSVAFWCNPISGHATLYWYQQILGQGPKLLIQFQNNGVVDDSQLPKDRFSAERLKGVDSTLKIQPAKLEDSAVYLCASSQVHEAFFGQGTRLTVV.

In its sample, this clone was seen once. For the CDR3, the DNA is TGTGCCTCAGGACAGGGGGGAGAGACCCAGTACTTC. Residues: CASGQGGETQYF. V gene TRBV30 combines with J gene TRBJ2-5; 10 bases agree with TRBD1. Germline lookup yields CDR1 GTSNPN and CDR2 SVGIG (reference sequence). Unmatched junction bases numbered 3, after V lost 7 bases and J lost 4 bases. This CDR3 is 12 amino acids long.

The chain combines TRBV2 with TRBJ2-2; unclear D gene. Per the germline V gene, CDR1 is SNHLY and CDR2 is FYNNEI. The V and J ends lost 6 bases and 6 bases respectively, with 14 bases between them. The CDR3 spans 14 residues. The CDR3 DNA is TGTGCCAGCAGGGCAGGATCCGGTGCCGGGGAGCTGTTTTTT. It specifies CASRAGSGAGELFF.

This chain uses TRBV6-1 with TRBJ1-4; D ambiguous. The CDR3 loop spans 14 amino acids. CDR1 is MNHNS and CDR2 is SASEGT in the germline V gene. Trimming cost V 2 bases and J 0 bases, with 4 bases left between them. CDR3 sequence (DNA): TGTGCCAGCAGTGAATATACAACTAATGAAAAACTGTTTTTT. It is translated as CASSEYTTNEKLFF.

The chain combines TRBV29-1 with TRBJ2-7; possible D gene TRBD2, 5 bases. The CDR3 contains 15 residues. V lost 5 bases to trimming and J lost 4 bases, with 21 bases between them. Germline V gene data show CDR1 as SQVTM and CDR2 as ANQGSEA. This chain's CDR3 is CSVRLIGKEEYEQYF. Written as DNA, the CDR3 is TGCAGCGTTCGTCTAATAGGGAAGGAGGAGTACGAGCAGTACTTC.

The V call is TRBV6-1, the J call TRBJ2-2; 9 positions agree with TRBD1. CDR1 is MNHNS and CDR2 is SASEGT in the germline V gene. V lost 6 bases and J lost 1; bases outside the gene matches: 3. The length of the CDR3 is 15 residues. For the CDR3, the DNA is TGTGCCAGCAGCCGACAGGGGGAGAACACCGGGGAGCTGTTTTTT. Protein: CASSRQGENTGELFF.

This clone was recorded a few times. In nucleotides, the CDR3 is TGTGCCAGCAGCCGAAACACCGAGCAGTACTTC. It yields the protein CASSRNTEQYF. V gene TRBV6-5 combines with J gene TRBJ2-7, with D uncertain. Per the germline V gene, CDR1 is MNHEY and CDR2 is SVGAGI. This CDR3 has 11 amino acids. V lost 6 bases, J lost 6 bases, and 9 bases lay in between.

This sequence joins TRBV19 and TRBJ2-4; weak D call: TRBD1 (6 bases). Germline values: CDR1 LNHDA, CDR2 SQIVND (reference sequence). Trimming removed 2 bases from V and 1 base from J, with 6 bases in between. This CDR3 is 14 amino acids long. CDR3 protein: CASSIQGAKNIQYF. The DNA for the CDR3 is TGTGCCAGTAGTATACAGGGGGCCAAAAACATTCAGTACTTC.

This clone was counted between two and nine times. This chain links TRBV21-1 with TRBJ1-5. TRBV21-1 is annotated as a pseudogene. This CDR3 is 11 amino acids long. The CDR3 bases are TGTGCCAGCAGCACCGGTCAGCCCCAGCATTTT. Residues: CASSTGQPQHF.